This T cell receptor (beta chain) emerged from a study of blood T cell repertoires in COVID-19. Overall study context: Collection of acute and convalescent COVID-19 samples took place in the United States, Italy and Spain. In each case, the material was cDNA or gDNA derived from T cells, B-cell-depleted T cells, or PBMCs.

Libraries were prepared by immunoSEQ multiplex PCR; TCRdb keeps only in-frame clonotypes and omits some of them. The table has under 450,000 clones, over 75% seen once. Those enrolled, adults aged 18 to 89 years, came from 24 US areas. The V gene lost 2 bases and the J gene lost 10 bases, with 13 bases spanning the gap. The CDR3 runs to 14 residues. Germline loops: CDR1 SGHDT, CDR2 YYEEEE. The clonotype originates from a man aged 30-40 years who had recovered from COVID-19. This chain connects TRBV5-6 to TRBJ1-6; D is undetermined. Source material: PBMCs or T cells enriched from blood (not recorded which). The CDR3 DNA reads as TGTGCCAGCAGCTTTCGCGCCCTAATGTCACCCCTCCACTTT. Translation: CASSFRALMSPLHF.